Listed below are T cell receptor beta chains from one sample, sequenced in a study of early T cells in non-severe SARS-CoV-2 infection. TCRdb independently ran MiXCR on the 5' RACE reads; one entry per CDR3 protein. The repertoire holds fewer than 80,000 distinct CDR3 sequences, with about 4.6% as singletons. This specimen consisted of whole blood, obtained at baseline. Receptors originate from an adult who was a healthcare worker with PCR-confirmed SARS-CoV-2 infection or an uninfected control (not recorded which). The donor label of this sample is uncertain. Both conserved end residues are part of each CDR3. Fields, in order: clone size, J gene, V gene, D gene, CDR3 protein, CDR3 DNA. The D gene is left open where the match is weak. Expanded clones are given a class, and other clones once, few, many or no size at all.

clone size: few
J gene: TRBJ1-3
V gene: TRBV2
D gene: .
CDR3 protein: CASSESTGGPGNTIYF
CDR3 DNA: TGTGCCAGCAGTGAAAGCACCGGGGGCCCAGGAAACACCATATATTTT

clone size: few
J gene: TRBJ2-1
V gene: TRBV15
D gene: .
CDR3 protein: CATIRGGAYNEQFF
CDR3 DNA: TGTGCCACCATCCGCGGAGGAGCCTACAATGAGCAGTTCTTC

clone size: .
J gene: TRBJ2-5
V gene: TRBV29-1
D gene: TRBD1
CDR3 protein: CSAGTGGIETQYF
CDR3 DNA: TGCAGCGCAGGGACAGGGGGCATAGAGACCCAGTACTTC

clone size: many
J gene: TRBJ1-6
V gene: TRBV7-8
D gene: .
CDR3 protein: CASSLGVSSSSYNSPLHF
CDR3 DNA: TGTGCCAGCAGCTTAGGAGTGAGCTCCAGCTCCTATAATTCACCCCTCCACTTT

clone size: .
J gene: TRBJ1-2
V gene: TRBV6-2/TRBV6-3
D gene: TRBD1
CDR3 protein: CASSYLDRDSYGYTF
CDR3 DNA: TGTGCCAGCAGTTACTTGGACAGGGATTCATATGGCTACACCTTC

clone size: many
J gene: TRBJ2-5
V gene: TRBV19
D gene: .
CDR3 protein: CASSIRRGTGGAQYF
CDR3 DNA: TGTGCCAGTAGTATACGCCGGGGGACCGGAGGGGCCCAGTACTTC

clone size: many
J gene: TRBJ2-5
V gene: TRBV5-1
D gene: .
CDR3 protein: CASSSHGRQETQYF
CDR3 DNA: TGCGCCAGCAGCTCGCACGGCCGACAAGAGACCCAGTACTTC

clone size: .
J gene: TRBJ1-5
V gene: TRBV4-1
D gene: .
CDR3 protein: CASSQEGGSNQPQHF
CDR3 DNA: TGCGCCAGCAGCCAAGAGGGCGGTAGCAATCAGCCCCAGCATTTT

clone size: .
J gene: TRBJ2-4
V gene: TRBV20-1
D gene: TRBD2
CDR3 protein: CSARGTSGDLAKNIQYF
CDR3 DNA: TGCAGTGCTAGGGGGACTAGCGGGGACCTAGCCAAAAACATTCAGTACTTC

clone size: many
J gene: TRBJ2-1
V gene: TRBV12-5
D gene: TRBD2
CDR3 protein: CASGPGGGGHNEQFF
CDR3 DNA: TGTGCTAGTGGTCCCGGGGGGGGCGGCCACAATGAGCAGTTCTTC

clone size: .
J gene: TRBJ1-4
V gene: TRBV19
D gene: .
CDR3 protein: CASSRQVDEKLFF
CDR3 DNA: TGTGCCAGTAGTCGACAGGTGGATGAAAAACTGTTTTTT

clone size: .
J gene: TRBJ2-1
V gene: TRBV20-1
D gene: TRBD2
CDR3 protein: CSGPGLFSHEQFF
CDR3 DNA: TGCAGTGGGCCGGGACTATTCTCTCATGAGCAGTTCTTC

clone size: few
J gene: TRBJ2-3
V gene: TRBV27
D gene: TRBD1
CDR3 protein: CASSSPGTGSDTQYF
CDR3 DNA: TGTGCCAGCAGTTCGCCCGGGACAGGGTCAGATACGCAGTATTTT

clone size: .
J gene: TRBJ2-5
V gene: TRBV5-4
D gene: TRBD1
CDR3 protein: CASSTRQGSRETQYF
CDR3 DNA: TGTGCCAGCAGCACAAGACAGGGTTCGCGAGAGACCCAGTACTTC

clone size: .
J gene: TRBJ1-1
V gene: TRBV2
D gene: .
CDR3 protein: CAGGLGMNTEAFF
CDR3 DNA: TGTGCCGGAGGGTTAGGAATGAACACTGAAGCTTTCTTT

clone size: .
J gene: TRBJ1-1
V gene: TRBV7-3
D gene: .
CDR3 protein: CASSLDGGGTEAFF
CDR3 DNA: TGTGCCAGCAGCTTAGATGGGGGCGGGACTGAAGCTTTCTTT

clone size: many
J gene: TRBJ2-7
V gene: TRBV29-1
D gene: .
CDR3 protein: CSVVPSGVSYEQYF
CDR3 DNA: TGCAGCGTTGTCCCTTCGGGGGTCTCCTACGAGCAGTACTTC

clone size: many
J gene: TRBJ2-5
V gene: TRBV6-5
D gene: .
CDR3 protein: CASAVKMGVETQYF
CDR3 DNA: TGTGCCAGCGCCGTGAAGATGGGTGTAGAGACCCAGTACTTC

clone size: .
J gene: TRBJ2-2
V gene: TRBV29-1
D gene: .
CDR3 protein: CSVEMGFNTGELFF
CDR3 DNA: TGCAGCGTTGAAATGGGGTTTAACACCGGGGAGCTGTTTTTT

clone size: many
J gene: TRBJ1-1
V gene: TRBV5-5
D gene: .
CDR3 protein: CASSSHARGGGTEAFF
CDR3 DNA: TGTGCCAGCAGCTCACATGCTAGAGGGGGAGGTACTGAAGCTTTCTTT

clone size: many
J gene: TRBJ2-3
V gene: TRBV7-2
D gene: TRBD2
CDR3 protein: CASSLGLAGGLDTQYF
CDR3 DNA: TGTGCCAGCAGCTTAGGACTAGCGGGGGGGTTAGATACGCAGTATTTT

clone size: many
J gene: TRBJ2-3
V gene: TRBV10-1
D gene: TRBD2
CDR3 protein: CASSRTSGGADTDTQYF
CDR3 DNA: TGCGCCAGCAGTAGGACTAGCGGGGGGGCCGACACAGATACGCAGTATTTT

clone size: many
J gene: TRBJ2-3
V gene: TRBV5-4
D gene: .
CDR3 protein: CASSLSPEELTDTQYF
CDR3 DNA: TGTGCCAGCAGCTTGTCCCCGGAAGAGTTAACAGATACGCAGTATTTT

clone size: many
J gene: TRBJ2-3
V gene: TRBV7-9
D gene: TRBD1
CDR3 protein: CASSRTGNTDTQYF
CDR3 DNA: TGTGCCAGCAGCCGGACAGGAAACACAGATACGCAGTATTTT

clone size: many
J gene: TRBJ2-5
V gene: TRBV10-3
D gene: .
CDR3 protein: CAISARAETQYF
CDR3 DNA: TGTGCCATCAGTGCGAGGGCAGAGACCCAGTACTTC

clone size: .
J gene: TRBJ2-3
V gene: TRBV6-5
D gene: .
CDR3 protein: CASSYGAADTQYF
CDR3 DNA: TGTGCCAGCAGTTACGGGGCGGCAGATACGCAGTATTTT

clone size: many
J gene: TRBJ2-5
V gene: TRBV4-3
D gene: .
CDR3 protein: CASSQDSEAGGTQYF
CDR3 DNA: TGCGCCAGCAGCCAAGATTCAGAGGCTGGAGGGACCCAGTACTTC

clone size: many
J gene: TRBJ1-2
V gene: TRBV5-6
D gene: TRBD1
CDR3 protein: CASSLGQVNGYTF
CDR3 DNA: TGTGCCAGCAGCTTAGGACAGGTGAATGGCTACACCTTC

clone size: .
J gene: TRBJ1-6
V gene: TRBV6-1
D gene: TRBD1
CDR3 protein: CASREQGLYNSPLHF
CDR3 DNA: TGTGCCAGCAGGGAACAGGGGCTCTATAATTCACCCCTCCACTTT